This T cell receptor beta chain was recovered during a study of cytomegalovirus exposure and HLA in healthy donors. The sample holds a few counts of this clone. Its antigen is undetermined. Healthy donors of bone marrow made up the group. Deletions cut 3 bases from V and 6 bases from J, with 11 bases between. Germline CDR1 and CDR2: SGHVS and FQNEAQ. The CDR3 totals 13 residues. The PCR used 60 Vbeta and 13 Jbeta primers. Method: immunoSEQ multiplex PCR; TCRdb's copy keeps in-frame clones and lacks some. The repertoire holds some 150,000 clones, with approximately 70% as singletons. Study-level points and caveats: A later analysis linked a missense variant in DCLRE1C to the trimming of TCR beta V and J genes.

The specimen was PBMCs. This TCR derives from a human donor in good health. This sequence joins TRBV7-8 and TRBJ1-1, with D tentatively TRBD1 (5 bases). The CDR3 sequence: CASSFRVAAEAFF. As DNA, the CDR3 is TGTGCCAGCAGCTTCAGGGTAGCCGCTGAAGCTTTCTTT.